This TCR beta chain was recovered during a study of shared clonotypes between healthy human individuals. Study processing details: Filtering of immunoSEQ junctional sequences could not match full-length read filtering. Measured with immunoSEQ multiplex PCR; TCRdb has only the in-frame clones, and not every one. V and J calls plus clone size are reproduced from that table; the DNA served to infer D and trimming. Among about 2.1 million clones listed, around 95% were seen once. Naive CD8 cells, CD45RO-negative and positively selected for CCR7, excluded terminally differentiated effector memory CD45RA+ cells. This CDR3 has 13 amino acids. Germline V gene data show CDR1 as MNHNS and CDR2 as SASEGT. Trimming stripped 6 bases from V and 6 bases from J, with 13 bases between.

This chain joins TRBV6-1 and TRBJ2-3; perhaps TRBD2 as D (5 bases). Sequencing was done on a sample of naive CD8+ T cells from PBMCs. This receptor was taken from a man between 18 and 35 years old in good health. Some clones in this sample may be carry-over from other donors' samples. In DNA, the CDR3 is TGTGCCAGCAGCTACCACCGGAGGGATACGCAGTATTTT. The encoded protein is CASSYHRRDTQYF.